This record covers a single T cell receptor (beta chain). The clone's antigen remains unknown. Base-call qualities are not available, and no considerably larger clone is one nucleotide away. Libraries came from 5' RACE. The instrument was an Illumina HiSeq 2500. The second PCR ran for about 6 to 11 cycles and used a J-beta primer mix along with a sample-barcoded 5' primer. A unique molecular identifier was introduced onto each TCR beta cDNA molecule by a template-switch 5' adaptor carrying 12 random nucleotides. Each sample yielded at least 2.5 million CDR3-containing paired-end reads. The Mint cDNA synthesis kit, primed by a TRBC-specific oligonucleotide, was used to synthesize first-strand cDNA from all RNA. All cDNA was treated with uracil-DNA glycosylase and then went through a first 18-cycle PCR with the universal primers M1SS and BC2_uni_R. The published analysis was carried out like this. Normalization of each sample was performed by random selection of 1 million high-quality reads, each carrying a distinct molecular identifier. Reads sharing molecular identifiers were discarded rather than binned into consensus sequences. MiTCR, with a Q25 quality threshold and the strictest error-elimination algorithm, was used for CDR3 identification, clonotype clustering and error correction. A nonparametric unseen species model using Euler transformation provided a lower-bound estimate of total TCR beta diversity. TCRdb passed the public sequencing reads through fastp at Q25 and MiXCR, retaining productive beta sequences. Here each entry gathers all rows of one CDR3 protein and keeps the most common genes and DNA. TCRdb's processing, not the authors', yielded these V and J calls. The sample includes about 1 million distinct CDR3 sequences, with more than 40% observed a single time. The ten top clones hold approximately 17% of the sample.

Including cysteine and phenylalanine, the CDR3 has 17 amino acids. Of the read, only the CDR3 DNA is kept; its 51 bases are in frame from base 1. V ends up 3 bases short and J 2 bases short, with an unmatched junction base count of 11. As encoded in the germline V gene (reference sequence), CDR1 is MNHEY while CDR2 is SMNVEV. The roughly 39 donors, aged about 6 to 95 years, were systemically healthy Caucasian individuals from Russia. Each donor gave 9 to 10 milliliters of peripheral blood, collected into EDTA-treated Vacutainer tubes. Ficoll-Paque density-gradient centrifugation was used to isolate PBMCs, with at least 7 million per sample. Total RNA was extracted from PBMCs with Trizol reagent, with at least 5.5 micrograms obtained per sample. For every donor, flow cytometry on a PBMC aliquot measured the percentage of naive CD45RAhigh/CD27high T cells. This entry belongs to a study of blood T cells in healthy people across ages (dated by TCRdb to between 2014 and 2016). Turning to the overall study: In model experiments, template switching captured about one uniquely barcoded TCR beta cDNA molecule for every two T cells. The study measured age-related changes in TCR beta repertoire diversity using deep sequencing normalized with unique cDNA molecular identifiers. For two donors (one aged 18 to 29 and one aged 80 or older), the study analyzed two additional independent replicas of 1 million unique cDNA reads from the same blood draw. Four age groups were formed from the donors: young (average roughly 16 years), middle-aged (approximately 41), aged (about 68) and long-lived (approximately 78). To avoid experimental bias, donors of different ages were spread randomly across the sequencing lanes. What the research found in general, with its limitations: The long-lived group showed more naive CD4+ T cells, fewer expanded clones and increased TCR diversity than the aged group, suggesting age selection. Because profiling used bulk unsorted PBMCs, naive and antigen-experienced compartments could not be compared conclusively. The percentage of naive T cells measured by flow cytometry correlated strongly with observed TCR beta diversity. Observed TCR beta diversity per million T cells fell roughly linearly with age, and a significant reduction was already apparent by age about 36. Because the CMV infection status of the donors was unknown, age-related changes in expanded clonotypes may potentially have been confounded. Estimates of total diversity based on one million sequenced T cells were considered lower bounds and underestimates.

The rearrangement combines TRBV27 with TRBJ2-3; TRBD2 lines up with 7 middle nucleotides. The sequenced sample consisted of blood. This receptor was identified in a woman aged 60-70 years in good health. The encoded CDR3 is CASSFLTPGLITDTQYF. The sequence in DNA is TGTGCCAGCAGTTTTCTAACCCCGGGACTAATCACAGATACGCAGTATTTT.